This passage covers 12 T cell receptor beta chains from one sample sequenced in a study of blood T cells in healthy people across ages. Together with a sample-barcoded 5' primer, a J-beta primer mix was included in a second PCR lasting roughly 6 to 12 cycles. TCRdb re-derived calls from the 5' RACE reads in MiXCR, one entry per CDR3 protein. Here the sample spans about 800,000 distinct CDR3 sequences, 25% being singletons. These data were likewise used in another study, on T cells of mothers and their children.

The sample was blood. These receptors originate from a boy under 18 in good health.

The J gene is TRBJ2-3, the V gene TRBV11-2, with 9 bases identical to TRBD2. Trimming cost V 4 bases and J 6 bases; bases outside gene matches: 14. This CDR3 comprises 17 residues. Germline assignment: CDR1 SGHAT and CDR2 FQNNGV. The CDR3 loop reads CASSSVSSLAGIDTQYF. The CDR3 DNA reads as TGTGCCAGCAGCTCAGTCTCATCCCTAGCGGGAATTGATACGCAGTATTTT.

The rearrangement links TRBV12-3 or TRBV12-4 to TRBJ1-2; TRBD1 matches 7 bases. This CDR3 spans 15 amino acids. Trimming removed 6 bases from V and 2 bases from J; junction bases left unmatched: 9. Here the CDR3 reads CASSFVGQENYGYTF. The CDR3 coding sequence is TGTGCCAGCAGCTTCGTCGGACAGGAGAACTATGGCTACACCTTC.

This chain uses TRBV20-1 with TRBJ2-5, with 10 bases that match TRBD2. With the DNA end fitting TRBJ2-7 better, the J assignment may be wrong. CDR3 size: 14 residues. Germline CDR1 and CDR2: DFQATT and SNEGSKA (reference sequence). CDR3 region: CSATGTSVAYEQYF. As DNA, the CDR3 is TGCAGTGCTACCGGGACTAGCGTAGCCTACGAGCAGTACTTC.

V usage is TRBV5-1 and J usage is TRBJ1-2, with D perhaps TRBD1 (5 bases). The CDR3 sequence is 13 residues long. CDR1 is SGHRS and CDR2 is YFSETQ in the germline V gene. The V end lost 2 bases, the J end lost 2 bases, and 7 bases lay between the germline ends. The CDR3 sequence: CASSFGDNYGYTF. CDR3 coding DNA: TGCGCCAGCAGCTTCGGGGACAACTATGGCTACACCTTC. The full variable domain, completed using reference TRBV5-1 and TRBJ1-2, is KAGVTQTPRYLIKTRGQQVTLSCSPISGHRSVSWYQQTPGQGLQFLFEYFSETQRNKGNFPGRFSGRQFSNSRSEMNVSTLELGDSALYLCASSFGDNYGYTFGSGTRLTVV.

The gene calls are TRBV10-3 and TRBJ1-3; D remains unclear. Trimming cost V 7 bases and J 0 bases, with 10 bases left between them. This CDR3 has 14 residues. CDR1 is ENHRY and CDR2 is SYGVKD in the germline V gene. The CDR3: CAINVSASGNTIYF. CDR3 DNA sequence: TGTGCCATCAATGTCTCAGCCTCTGGAAACACCATATATTTT.

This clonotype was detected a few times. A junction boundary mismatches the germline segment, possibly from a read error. The CDR3 region has the DNA TGTGCCACCAGTGATAACACGGGGAACGTCTACGTGCAGTACTTC. Residues: CATSDNTGNVYVQYF. The chain uses TRBV24-1 and TRBJ2-7, with a tentative D call TRBD2 (5 bases). CDR1 is KGHDR and CDR2 is SFDVKD in the germline V gene. This CDR3 has 15 residues.

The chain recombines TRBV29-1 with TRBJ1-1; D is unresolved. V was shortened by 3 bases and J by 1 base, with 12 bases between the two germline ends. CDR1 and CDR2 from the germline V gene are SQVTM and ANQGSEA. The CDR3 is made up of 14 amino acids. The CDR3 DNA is TGCAGCGTTGATCCTTTTCGGTCGAACACTGAAGCTTTCTTT. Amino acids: CSVDPFRSNTEAFF.

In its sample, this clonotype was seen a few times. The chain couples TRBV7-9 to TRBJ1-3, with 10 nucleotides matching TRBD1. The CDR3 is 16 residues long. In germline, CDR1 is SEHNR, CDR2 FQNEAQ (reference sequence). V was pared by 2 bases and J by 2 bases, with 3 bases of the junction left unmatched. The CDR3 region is CASSLTGQGAGNTIYF. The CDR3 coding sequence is TGTGCCAGCAGCTTAACAGGACAGGGGGCTGGAAACACCATATATTTT.

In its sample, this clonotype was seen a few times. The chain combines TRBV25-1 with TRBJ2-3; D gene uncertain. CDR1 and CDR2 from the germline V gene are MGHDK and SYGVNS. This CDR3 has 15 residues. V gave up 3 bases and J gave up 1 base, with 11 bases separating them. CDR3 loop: CASSDGAKGTDTQYF. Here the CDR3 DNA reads TGTGCCAGCAGTGATGGAGCGAAGGGCACAGATACGCAGTATTTT.

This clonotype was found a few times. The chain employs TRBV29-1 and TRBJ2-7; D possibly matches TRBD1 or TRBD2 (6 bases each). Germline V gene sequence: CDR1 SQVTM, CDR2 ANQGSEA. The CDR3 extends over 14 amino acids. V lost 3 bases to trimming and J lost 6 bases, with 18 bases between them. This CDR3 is CSVEDGGVIREQYF. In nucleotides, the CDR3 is TGCAGCGTTGAGGACGGGGGCGTAATCCGCGAGCAGTACTTC.

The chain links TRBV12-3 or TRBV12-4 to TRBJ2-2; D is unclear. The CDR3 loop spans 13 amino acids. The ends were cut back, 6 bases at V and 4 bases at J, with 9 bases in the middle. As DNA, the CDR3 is TGTGCCAGCAGGTCCCCCGGCACCGGGGAGCTGTTTTTT. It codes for CASRSPGTGELFF.

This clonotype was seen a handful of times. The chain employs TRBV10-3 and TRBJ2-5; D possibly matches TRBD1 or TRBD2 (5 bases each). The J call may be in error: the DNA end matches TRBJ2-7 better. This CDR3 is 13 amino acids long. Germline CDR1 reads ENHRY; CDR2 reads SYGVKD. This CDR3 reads CAIRGGGSYEQYF. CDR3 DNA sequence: TGTGCCATCAGGGGTGGGGGATCCTACGAGCAGTACTTC.